This T cell receptor beta chain was sequenced in a study of blood T cell repertoires in COVID-19. Study-wide background: The United States, Italy and Spain supplied acute and convalescent COVID-19 samples. The cDNA or gDNA used as material had been derived from T cells, B-cell-depleted T cells, or PBMCs.

The sample holds one count of this clone. Authors' analysis steps: Amplification from reference gene primers served as the basis for estimated nucleated cell counts. The method was immunoSEQ multiplex PCR; TCRdb's version includes in-frame clones alone and lacks a portion of them. V, J and clone size are those of that table, while D and trimming were read from the DNA. The table lists some 140,000 clones, about four fifths of them singletons. The specimen was peripheral blood. The TCR was taken from an elderly man with acute or convalescent COVID-19.

The CDR3 sequence is CASSPLRDRGDEAFF. CDR3 coding DNA: TGTGCCAGCTCACCTCTAAGGGACAGGGGAGATGAAGCTTTCTTT. The V gene is TRBV18, the J gene TRBJ1-1; 10 nucleotides align to TRBD1. J was trimmed by 7 bases and V by 3 bases; bases with no gene match: 8. From germline, CDR1 is KGHSH and CDR2 LQKENI. The CDR3 spans 15 residues.